This T cell receptor beta chain was identified during a study of blood T cell repertoires in COVID-19. Assay used: immunoSEQ multiplex PCR; TCRdb lists only in-frame clones, some missing. The sample lists about 210,000 clones; less than 90% were seen once. Unmatched junction bases numbered 9, after V lost 4 bases and J lost 2 bases. CDR1 and CDR2 (germline): MNHNS, SASEGT. The CDR3 is 17 residues long. This chain uses TRBV6-1 with TRBJ1-3, with 9 positions matching TRBD1. Source material: peripheral blood. This receptor was obtained from a man aged 35-49 years with acute or convalescent COVID-19. CDR3 nucleotides: TGTGCCAGCAGTGGTCCCGGGACAGGGAGGGCTGGAAACACCATATATTTT. As protein: CASSGPGTGRAGNTIYF.